Listed here are 16 T cell receptor beta chains from one sample, sequenced in a study of cytomegalovirus exposure and HLA in healthy donors. The primer mix had 60 Vbeta and 13 Jbeta primers. Method: immunoSEQ multiplex PCR; TCRdb's copy keeps in-frame clones and lacks some. This sample yields more than 150,000 clones, of which 80% are seen a single time; about 0.63% belongs to the top ten. Sequenced sample: PBMCs. The receptors come from a boy aged 5-17 years in good health and CMV-seronegative.

This chain joins TRBV4-1 and TRBJ2-1, with 13 bases identical to TRBD2. Germline trimming cut 3 bases from V and 0 bases from J; bases unmatched to any gene: 2. Germline CDR1 reads MGHRA; CDR2 reads YSYEKL. The CDR3 totals 17 residues. This CDR3 is CASSQGLAGSSYNEQFF. In DNA, the CDR3 is TGCGCCAGCAGCCAGGGACTAGCGGGGAGCTCCTACAATGAGCAGTTCTTC.

About this clone: Mismatch with germline at one junction end may stem from a read error. The rearrangement uses TRBV5-1 and TRBJ2-7; maybe TRBD1 (6 bases). CDR3 length: 14 amino acids. Germline values: CDR1 SGHRS, CDR2 YFSETQ. DNA for the CDR3: TGCGCCAGCAGCTTGGCCAACAGGGCCTACGAGCAGTGCTTC. It specifies CASSLANRAYEQCF.

This chain joins TRBV5-1 and TRBJ2-2; 9 bases agree with TRBD1. This CDR3 region has 16 residues. CDR1 SGHRS and CDR2 YFSETQ come from the germline V gene. Germline trimming cut 0 bases from V and 6 bases from J; bases unmatched to any gene: 6. The CDR3 region has the DNA TGCGCCAGCAGCTTGGTCGGGGGACAGGGCGCCGGGGAGCTGTTTTTT. This codes for CASSLVGGQGAGELFF.

About this clone itself: Other DNA sequences in this specimen translate into the identical CDR3. The chain recombines TRBV7-9 with TRBJ2-7, with 7 bases matching TRBD1. Per germline, CDR1 SEHNR and CDR2 FQNEAQ (reference sequence). After removal of 6 bases from V and 4 bases from J, the junction contained 3 bases not matched to a gene. The CDR3 is made up of 12 amino acids. The CDR3 DNA is TGTGCCAGCAGTTTACAGGGGTACGAGCAGTACTTC. Translating gives CASSLQGYEQYF.

This rearrangement joins TRBV30 to TRBJ1-2; TRBD1 is a possible D gene (6 bases). Per germline, CDR1 GTSNPN and CDR2 SVGIG (reference sequence). V dropped 2 bases and J dropped 5 bases, with 12 bases sitting between them. The CDR3 consists of 13 residues. CDR3: CAWSWQGLYGYTF. CDR3 coding DNA: TGTGCCTGGAGTTGGCAGGGGCTTTATGGCTACACCTTC.

This clone was seen only once. The chain uses TRBV9 and TRBJ2-1; 10 bases fit TRBD2. V gave up 4 bases and J gave up 8 bases; unmatched junction bases: 6. Per the germline V gene, CDR1 is SGDLS and CDR2 is YYNGEE. The CDR3 extends over 14 amino acids. The CDR3 is CASSISGRTDEQFF. CDR3 sequence (DNA): TGTGCCAGCAGCATTAGCGGGAGGACGGATGAGCAGTTCTTC.

V and J are TRBV4-2 and TRBJ2-5; the match to TRBD2 covers 8 bases. The CDR3 totals 16 residues. Trimming took 2 bases from V and 5 from J; bases not matched to a gene: 10. CDR1 is LGHNA and CDR2 is YNFKEQ in the germline V gene. CDR3 amino acids: CASSQTPGGPGETQYF. CDR3 coding DNA: TGTGCCAGCAGCCAAACCCCGGGGGGGCCAGGGGAGACCCAGTACTTC.

This rearrangement joins TRBV19 to TRBJ2-7; 7 bases are shared with TRBD1. V dropped 6 bases and J dropped 3; count of bases not matched to a gene: 8. The CDR3 has 14 amino acids. CDR1 is LNHDA and CDR2 is SQIVND in the germline V gene (reference sequence). CDR3 coding DNA: TGTGCCAGTAGCAGATCGGGACAGCTCTACGAGCAGTACTTC. It specifies CASSRSGQLYEQYF.

This clone was recorded only once. The chain recombines TRBV25-1 with TRBJ1-5; D ambiguous. There are 13 residues in the CDR3. The V end was cut by 4 bases, the J end by 7 bases, with 11 bases between. CDR1 is MGHDK and CDR2 is SYGVNS in the germline V gene. CDR3: CASSVNEGQPQHF. The CDR3 region has the DNA TGTGCCAGCAGTGTAAATGAGGGACAGCCCCAGCATTTT. Full variable domain (remainder filled in from reference TRBV25-1 and TRBJ1-5): EADIYQTPRYLVIGTGKKITLECSQTMGHDKMYWYQQDPGMELHLIHYSYGVNSTEKGDLSSESTVSRIRTEHFPLTLESARPSHTSQYLCASSVNEGQPQHFGDGTRLSIL.

The chain recombines TRBV19 with TRBJ1-2; 7 positions agree with TRBD1. V lost 3 bases, J lost 4 bases, and 5 bases stayed unmatched. The CDR3 consists of 14 residues. The germline V gene encodes CDR1 LNHDA and CDR2 SQIVND (reference sequence). CDR3 sequence (DNA): TGTGCCAGTAGTATCGACAGGGCAATCTATGGCTACACCTTC. This gives the protein CASSIDRAIYGYTF.

CDR3 region: CASSLGTSGLNTDTQYF. CDR3 nucleotides: TGTGCCAGCAGCTTAGGTACTAGCGGACTGAACACAGATACGCAGTATTTT. The gene calls are TRBV7-6 and TRBJ2-3; TRBD2 matches 8 bases. The length of the CDR3 is 17 residues. J lost 2 bases, V lost 1 base, and 8 bases had no gene match. Germline V gives CDR1 SGHVS, CDR2 FNYEAQ.

V is TRBV2 and J is TRBJ2-2, with a tentative D call TRBD2 (6 bases). The CDR3 covers 12 residues. Per germline, CDR1 SNHLY and CDR2 FYNNEI. Trimming cost V 5 bases and J 6 bases, with 7 bases left between them. This CDR3 is CASSSGAGELFF. The CDR3 DNA follows: TGTGCCAGCAGTTCGGGGGCCGGGGAGCTGTTTTTT.

The genes are TRBV9 and TRBJ2-1; TRBD2 matches 8 bases. Germline CDR1 reads SGDLS; CDR2 reads YYNGEE. V shed 4 bases and J 7 bases; nucleotides not matched to a gene: 7. The CDR3 is 14 residues long. This CDR3 reads CASSLSGGGNEQFF. DNA of the CDR3: TGTGCCAGCAGCCTAAGCGGGGGTGGGAATGAGCAGTTCTTC.

The V call is TRBV7-9, the J call TRBJ2-1; 12 bases line up with TRBD2. J was trimmed by 4 bases and V by 6 bases; bases with no gene match: 7. Germline CDR1 and CDR2: SEHNR and FQNEAQ (reference sequence). CDR3 length equals 16 residues. The CDR3 loop reads CASSSGLAGMYNEQFF. The CDR3 nucleotides read TGTGCCAGCAGTTCTGGACTAGCGGGAATGTACAATGAGCAGTTCTTC.

This clone was seen only once. This sequence joins TRBV29-1 and TRBJ1-1; D remains ambiguous. Trimming removed 4 bases from V and 0 bases from J, with 9 bases in between. The germline V gene encodes CDR1 SQVTM and CDR2 ANQGSEA. The CDR3 loop spans 13 amino acids. CDR3 amino acids: CSVAGTMNTEAFF. The DNA of the CDR3 is TGCAGCGTTGCTGGCACCATGAACACTGAAGCTTTCTTT.

The V gene is TRBV7-2, the J gene TRBJ2-7, with a weak D call TRBD1 (6 bases). Deletions cut 4 bases from V and 7 bases from J, with 11 bases between. The CDR3 contains 12 residues. Germline lookup yields CDR1 SGHTA and CDR2 FQGNSA. The CDR3 nucleotides are TGTGCCAGCAGCTCTTGGACAGAGGAGCAGTACTTC. This codes for CASSSWTEEQYF.